A few counts support the clone carrying this TCR beta chain. The antigen remains undetermined. TCRdb analysed the RACE reads with MiXCR anew, one entry per CDR3 protein. The repertoire has 80,000 to 100,000 distinct CDR3 sequences, less than 35% of them found once; the top ten carry approximately 10%. This specimen belongs to a study of human T cells and chemical hapten exposure. Looking at the study overall: Weekly scalp doses of diphenylcyclopropenone were given to patients during the approximately 23-week study. Patch tests delivered 0.01% DPC to the upper back and were evaluated at 6 days. General study points: High-frequency TCRs, those above 1 in 1000, stayed the same after DPC sensitization.

As for time point: patch test 3, about 24 weeks after DPC sensitization. The treatment was: therapeutic diphenylcyclopropenone sensitization with weekly scalp DPC. The germline V gene encodes CDR1 DFQATT and CDR2 SNEGSKA (reference sequence). CDR3 length: 14 amino acids. V was shortened by 6 bases and J by 1 base, with 14 bases between the two germline ends. Material: whole blood, obtained in connection with sensitization to the hapten diphenylcyclopropenone (DPC). The chain employs TRBV20-1 and TRBJ2-3; D ambiguous. This sequence originates from a man aged 35 to 55 with alopecia areata. Some clones in this sample may be carry-over from other donors' samples. CDR3 sequence reads: CSAATTSGTDTQYF. The CDR3 DNA sequence: TGCAGTGCGGCCACGACCAGCGGCACAGATACGCAGTATTTT.